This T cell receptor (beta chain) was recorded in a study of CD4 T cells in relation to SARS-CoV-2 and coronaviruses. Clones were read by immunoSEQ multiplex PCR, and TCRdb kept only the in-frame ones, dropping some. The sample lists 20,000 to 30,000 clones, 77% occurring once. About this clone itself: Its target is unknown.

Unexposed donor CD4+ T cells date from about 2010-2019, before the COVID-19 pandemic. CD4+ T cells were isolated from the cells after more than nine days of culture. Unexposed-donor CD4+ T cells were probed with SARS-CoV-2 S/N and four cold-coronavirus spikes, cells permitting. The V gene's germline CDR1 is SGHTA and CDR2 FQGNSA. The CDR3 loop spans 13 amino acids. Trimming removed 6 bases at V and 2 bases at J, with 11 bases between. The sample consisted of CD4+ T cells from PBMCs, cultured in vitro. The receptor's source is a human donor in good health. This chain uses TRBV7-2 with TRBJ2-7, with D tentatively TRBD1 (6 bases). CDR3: CASSQQGPYEQYF. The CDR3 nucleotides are TGTGCCAGCAGTCAACAGGGACCCTACGAGCAGTACTTC.